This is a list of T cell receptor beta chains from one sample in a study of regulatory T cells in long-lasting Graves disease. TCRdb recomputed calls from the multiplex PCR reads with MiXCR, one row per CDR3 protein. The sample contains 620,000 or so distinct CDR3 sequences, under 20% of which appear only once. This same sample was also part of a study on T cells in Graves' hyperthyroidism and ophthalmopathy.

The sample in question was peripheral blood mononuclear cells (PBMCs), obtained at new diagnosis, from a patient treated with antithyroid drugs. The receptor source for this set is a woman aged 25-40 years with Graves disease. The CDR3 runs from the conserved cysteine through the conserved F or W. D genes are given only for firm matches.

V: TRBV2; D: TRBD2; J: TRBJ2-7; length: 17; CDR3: CASMGAGLAGISYEQYF
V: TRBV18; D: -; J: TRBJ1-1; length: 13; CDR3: CASSQNGFSEAFF
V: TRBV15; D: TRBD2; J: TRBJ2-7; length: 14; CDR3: CATSRGSGNYEQYF
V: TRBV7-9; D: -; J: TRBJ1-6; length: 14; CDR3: CASSFGLINSPLHF
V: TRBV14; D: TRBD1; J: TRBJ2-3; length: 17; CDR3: CASSHTLGQASTDTQYF
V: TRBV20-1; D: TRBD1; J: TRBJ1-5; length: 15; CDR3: CSARGDREFNQPQHF
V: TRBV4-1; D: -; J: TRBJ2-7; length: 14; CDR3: CASSQARSTYEQYF
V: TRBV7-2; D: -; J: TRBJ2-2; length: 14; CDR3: CASRVGGHTGELFF
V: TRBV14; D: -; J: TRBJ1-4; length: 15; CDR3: CASSQLTGLNEKLFF
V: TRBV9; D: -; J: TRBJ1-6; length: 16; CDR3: CASSPTPQGYNSPLHF
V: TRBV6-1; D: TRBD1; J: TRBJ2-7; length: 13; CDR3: CASSIDRGYEQYF
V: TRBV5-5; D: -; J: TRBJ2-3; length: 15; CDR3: CASSLTAGLTDTQYF
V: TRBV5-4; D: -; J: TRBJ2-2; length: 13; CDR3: CASSLSITGELFF
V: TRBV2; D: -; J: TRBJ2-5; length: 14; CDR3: CASSETEAVGTQYF
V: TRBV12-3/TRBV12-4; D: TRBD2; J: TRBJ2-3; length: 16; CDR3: CASSLGAGVGTDTQYF
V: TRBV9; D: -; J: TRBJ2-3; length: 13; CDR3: CASSALSTDTQYF
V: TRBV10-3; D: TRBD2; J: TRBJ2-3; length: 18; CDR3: CAISAPLGLAGGTDTQYF
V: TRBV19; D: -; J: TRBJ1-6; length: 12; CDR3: CASGLVNSPLHF
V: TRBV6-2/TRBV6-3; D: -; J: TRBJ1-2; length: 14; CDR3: CASSYSTAPYGYTF
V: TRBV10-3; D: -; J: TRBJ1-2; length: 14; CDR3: CAISDGRLNYGYTF
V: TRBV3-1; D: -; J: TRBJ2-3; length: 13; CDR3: CASSQGDRSTQYF
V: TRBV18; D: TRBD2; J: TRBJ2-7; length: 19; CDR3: CASSPWGYDSGSRFYEQYF
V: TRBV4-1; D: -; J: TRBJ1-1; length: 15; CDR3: CASSQVTPKNTEAFF
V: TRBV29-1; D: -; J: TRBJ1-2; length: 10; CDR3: CSVEGYDYTF
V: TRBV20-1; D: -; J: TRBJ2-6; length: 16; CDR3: CSARGRGSSGANVLTF
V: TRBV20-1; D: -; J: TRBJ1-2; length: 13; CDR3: CSAFREGNYGYTF
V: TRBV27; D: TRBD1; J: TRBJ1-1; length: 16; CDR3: CASSLSMGTGVGEAFF
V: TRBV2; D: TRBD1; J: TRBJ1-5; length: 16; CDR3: CASRGQGQGGNQPQHF
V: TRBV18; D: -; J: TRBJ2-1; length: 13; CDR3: CASSPDVYNEQFF
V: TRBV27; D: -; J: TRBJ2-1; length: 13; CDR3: CASSLGGKIEQFF
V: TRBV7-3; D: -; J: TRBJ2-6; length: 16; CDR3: CASSLSPASGANVLTF
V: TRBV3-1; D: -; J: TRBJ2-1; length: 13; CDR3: CASSQVSGDEQFF
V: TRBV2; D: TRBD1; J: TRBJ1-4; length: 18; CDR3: CASSEGQGRFETNEKLFF
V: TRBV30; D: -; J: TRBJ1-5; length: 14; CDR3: CAWRGRWGRQPQHF
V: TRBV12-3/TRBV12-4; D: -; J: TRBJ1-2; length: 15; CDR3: CASSLRRVYVYGYTF
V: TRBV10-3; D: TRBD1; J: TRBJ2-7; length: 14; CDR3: CATTRTGDDYEQYF